This entry is about one TCR beta chain. Antigen specificity is unknown. The primer mix had 60 Vbeta and 13 Jbeta primers. TCRdb keeps only in-frame clones here, not all; method: immunoSEQ multiplex PCR. The table shows 100,000 to 150,000 clones, with roughly 80% occurring only once. This CDR3 has 13 residues. Unmatched junction bases numbered 3, after V lost 4 bases and J lost 5 bases. Germline CDR1 reads SGHDT; CDR2 reads YYEEEE. The data were taken from a study of cytomegalovirus exposure and HLA in healthy donors. Broader study findings: V- and J-gene trimming in TCR beta was tied to a missense DCLRE1C variant by an analysis performed later. Earlier analysis looked at TCR beta V segments, and most were productive about 87% or about 30% of the time. HLA restriction was apparent for most CMV-associated TCR beta chains in a later analysis.

The sequenced sample was PBMCs. The TCR originated in a woman between 40 and 55 years old in good health and CMV-seropositive. The chain is built from TRBV5-6 and TRBJ1-5, with TRBD1 matching over 7 bases. This CDR3 reads CASSLGTDQPQHF. CDR3 DNA: TGTGCCAGCAGCCTCGGGACAGATCAGCCCCAGCATTTT.